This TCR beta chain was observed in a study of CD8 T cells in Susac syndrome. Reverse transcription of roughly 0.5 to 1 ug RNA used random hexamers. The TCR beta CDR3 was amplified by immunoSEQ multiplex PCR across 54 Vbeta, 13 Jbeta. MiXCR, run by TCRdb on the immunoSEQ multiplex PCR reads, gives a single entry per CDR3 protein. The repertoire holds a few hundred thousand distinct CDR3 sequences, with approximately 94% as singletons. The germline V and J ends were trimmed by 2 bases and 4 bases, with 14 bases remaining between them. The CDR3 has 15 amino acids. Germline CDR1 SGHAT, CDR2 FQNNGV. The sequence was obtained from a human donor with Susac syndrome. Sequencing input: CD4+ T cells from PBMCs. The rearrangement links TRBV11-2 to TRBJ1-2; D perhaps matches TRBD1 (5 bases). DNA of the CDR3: TGTGCCAGCAGCTTAAGTGGGGCGGGGAGCTATGGCTACACCTTC. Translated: CASSLSGAGSYGYTF.